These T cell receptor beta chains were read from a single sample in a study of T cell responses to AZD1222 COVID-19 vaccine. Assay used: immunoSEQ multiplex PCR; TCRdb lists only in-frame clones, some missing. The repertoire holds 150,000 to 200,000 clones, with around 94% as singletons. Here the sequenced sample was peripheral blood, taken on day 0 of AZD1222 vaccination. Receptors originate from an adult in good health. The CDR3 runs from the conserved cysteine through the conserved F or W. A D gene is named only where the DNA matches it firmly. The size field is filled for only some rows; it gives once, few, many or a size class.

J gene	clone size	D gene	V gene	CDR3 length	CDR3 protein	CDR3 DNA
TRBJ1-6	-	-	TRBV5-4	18	CASSLERGRGFADSPLHF	TGTGCCAGCAGCTTGGAACGCGGCAGGGGCTTTGCGGATTCACCCCTCCACTTT
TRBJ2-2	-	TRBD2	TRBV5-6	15	CASSVGLVNRGELFF	TGTGCCAGCAGCGTGGGACTAGTCAACCGCGGGGAGCTGTTTTTT
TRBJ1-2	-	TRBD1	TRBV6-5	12	CASSSTGGGYTF	TGTGCCAGCAGCTCTACAGGGGGTGGCTACACCTTC
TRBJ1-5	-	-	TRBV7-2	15	CASSPGDPRNQPQHF	TGTGCCAGCAGCCCCGGCGACCCAAGAAATCAGCCCCAGCATTTT
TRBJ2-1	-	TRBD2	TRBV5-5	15	CASSLLAGGPNEQFF	TGTGCCAGCAGCTTATTAGCGGGAGGGCCGAATGAGCAGTTCTTC
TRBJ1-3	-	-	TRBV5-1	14	CASSLEGTVDTIYF	TGCGCCAGCAGCTTGGAGGGGACCGTGGACACCATATATTTT
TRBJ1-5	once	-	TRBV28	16	CASREPGNTSNQPQHF	TGTGCCAGCAGGGAGCCGGGAAACACGAGCAATCAGCCCCAGCATTTT
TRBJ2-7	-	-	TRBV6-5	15	CASTALPKGPYEQYF	TGTGCCAGCACCGCCCTCCCGAAGGGCCCCTACGAGCAGTACTTC
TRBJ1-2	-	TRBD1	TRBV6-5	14	CASSAGTDPDGYTF	TGTGCCTCCTCAGCGGGGACAGATCCTGATGGCTACACCTTC
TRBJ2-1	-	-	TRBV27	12	CASSWGGNEQFF	TGTGCCAGCAGTTGGGGCGGCAATGAGCAGTTCTTC
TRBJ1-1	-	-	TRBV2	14	CASSEDDPGAEAFF	TGTGCCAGCAGTGAGGACGACCCAGGCGCTGAAGCTTTCTTT
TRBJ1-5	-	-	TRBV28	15	CASKFGGNGNQPQHF	TGTGCCAGCAAATTCGGGGGAAACGGCAATCAGCCCCAGCATTTT
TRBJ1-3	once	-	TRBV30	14	CAWSQGRSGNTIYF	TGTGCCTGGAGTCAGGGGCGCTCTGGAAACACCATATATTTT
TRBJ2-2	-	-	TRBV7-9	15	CASSLIAANTGELFF	TGTGCCAGCAGCTTAATAGCGGCCAACACCGGGGAGCTGTTTTTT
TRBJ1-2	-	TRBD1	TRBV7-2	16	CASSSTFLTGDYGYTF	TGTGCCAGCAGCTCCACCTTCCTGACAGGGGACTATGGCTACACCTTC
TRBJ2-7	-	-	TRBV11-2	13	CASSRTPDYEQYF	TGTGCCAGCAGCCGAACTCCAGACTACGAGCAGTACTTC
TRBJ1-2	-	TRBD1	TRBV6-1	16	CASSEVETGARDGYTF	TGTGCCAGCAGTGAAGTGGAGACAGGGGCAAGGGATGGCTACACCTTC
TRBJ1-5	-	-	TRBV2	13	CASRRDSNQPQHF	TGTGCCAGCAGGAGGGACAGCAATCAGCCCCAGCATTTT
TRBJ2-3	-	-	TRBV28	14	CASTLAGGGDTQYF	TGTGCCAGCACTTTAGCCGGAGGTGGAGATACGCAGTATTTT
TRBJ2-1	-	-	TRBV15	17	CATSTPLGATQDNEQFF	TGTGCCACCAGCACCCCATTGGGGGCGACACAGGACAATGAGCAGTTCTTC
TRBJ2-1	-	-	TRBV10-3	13	CAISVGTYNEQFF	TGTGCCATCAGTGTTGGGACTTACAATGAGCAGTTCTTC
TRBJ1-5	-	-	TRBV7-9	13	CASTDYSNQPQHF	TGTGCCAGCACAGACTATAGCAATCAGCCCCAGCATTTT
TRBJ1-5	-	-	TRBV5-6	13	CASSFKSNQPQHF	TGTGCCAGCAGCTTTAAAAGCAATCAGCCCCAGCATTTT
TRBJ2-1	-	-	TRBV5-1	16	CASSLVASSSYNEQFF	TGCGCCAGCAGCTTGGTCGCCTCCAGCTCCTACAATGAGCAGTTCTTC
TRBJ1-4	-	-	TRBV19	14	CASSPGQLNEKLFF	TGTGCCAGTAGCCCGGGACAACTGAATGAAAAACTGTTTTTT
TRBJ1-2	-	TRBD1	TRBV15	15	CATSTRTGFSYGYTF	TGTGCCACCAGCACCCGGACAGGCTTCTCCTATGGCTACACCTTC
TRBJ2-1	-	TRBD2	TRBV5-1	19	CASSVYASGTFWGYNEQFF	TGCGCCAGCAGCGTGTATGCTAGCGGGACCTTCTGGGGATACAATGAGCAGTTCTTC
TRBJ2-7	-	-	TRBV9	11	CASSVGYEQYF	TGTGCCAGCAGCGTAGGTTACGAGCAGTACTTC
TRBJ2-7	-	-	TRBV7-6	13	CASSPLEGDEQYF	TGTGCCAGCAGTCCACTCGAGGGGGACGAGCAGTACTTC
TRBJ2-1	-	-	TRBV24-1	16	CATSDPGQTSNNEQFF	TGTGCCACCAGTGATCCGGGACAAACGTCCAACAATGAGCAGTTCTTC
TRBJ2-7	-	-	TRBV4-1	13	CASSVAPSYEQYF	TGCGCCAGCAGTGTAGCACCCTCCTACGAGCAGTACTTC
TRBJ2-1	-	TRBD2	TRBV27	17	CASSLYRTSGLYNEQFF	TGTGCCAGCAGTTTATACCGGACTAGCGGGCTCTACAATGAGCAGTTCTTC
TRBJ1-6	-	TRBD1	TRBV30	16	CAWSVTGVIYNSPLHF	TGTGCCTGGAGTGTAACAGGGGTGATCTATAATTCACCCCTCCACTTT
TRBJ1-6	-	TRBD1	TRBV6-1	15	CASSEATGGQSPLHF	TGTGCCAGCAGTGAAGCGACAGGGGGCCAGTCACCCCTCCACTTT
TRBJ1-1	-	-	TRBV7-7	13	CASSQTENTEAFF	TGTGCCAGCAGCCAAACGGAGAACACTGAAGCTTTCTTT
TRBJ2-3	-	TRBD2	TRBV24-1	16	CATSDPGLADTDTQYF	TGTGCCACCAGTGATCCGGGACTAGCGGACACAGATACGCAGTATTTT
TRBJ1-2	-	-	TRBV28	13	CASSTFRDPGYTF	TGTGCCAGCAGTACCTTCAGGGACCCTGGCTACACCTTC
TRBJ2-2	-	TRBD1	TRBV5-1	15	CASSLRQGAGGELFF	TGCGCCAGCAGCCTCCGACAGGGGGCGGGCGGGGAGCTGTTTTTT
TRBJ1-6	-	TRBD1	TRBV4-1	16	CASSPVGRGRGSPLHF	TGCGCCAGCAGCCCCGTGGGCAGGGGGCGAGGGTCACCCCTCCACTTT
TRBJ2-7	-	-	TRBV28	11	CASSLSNEQYF	TGTGCCAGCAGTTTATCTAACGAGCAGTACTTC